The clone carrying this TCR beta chain has at least ten counts. Antigen specificity is unknown. Splitting the CD4+ cells yielded a CD45RA+ naive subset and a CD45RA-negative memory subset. This specimen comes from a study of shared clonotypes between healthy human individuals. Assay used: immunoSEQ multiplex PCR; TCRdb lists only in-frame clones, some missing. The sample records some 1.1 million clones, approximately 80% being singletons. General observations from the study: The study generally estimated greater richness for naive than memory subsets.

The germline CDR1 and CDR2 sequences are SGHDN and FVKESK. The CDR3 has 14 residues. V was trimmed by 2 bases and J by 5 bases, leaving 10 bases between them. The clonotype comes from a man between 18 and 29 years old in good health. Some clones in this sample may be carry-over from other donors' samples. The J gene is TRBJ1-3, the V gene TRBV14, with a weak D call TRBD1 (6 bases). Sample: memory CD4+ T cells from PBMCs. Subset meaning: CD45RA-negative fraction. The CDR3 DNA sequence: TGTGCCAGCAGCCAACCGGGACAAAGAAACACCATATATTTT. This encodes CASSQPGQRNTIYF.